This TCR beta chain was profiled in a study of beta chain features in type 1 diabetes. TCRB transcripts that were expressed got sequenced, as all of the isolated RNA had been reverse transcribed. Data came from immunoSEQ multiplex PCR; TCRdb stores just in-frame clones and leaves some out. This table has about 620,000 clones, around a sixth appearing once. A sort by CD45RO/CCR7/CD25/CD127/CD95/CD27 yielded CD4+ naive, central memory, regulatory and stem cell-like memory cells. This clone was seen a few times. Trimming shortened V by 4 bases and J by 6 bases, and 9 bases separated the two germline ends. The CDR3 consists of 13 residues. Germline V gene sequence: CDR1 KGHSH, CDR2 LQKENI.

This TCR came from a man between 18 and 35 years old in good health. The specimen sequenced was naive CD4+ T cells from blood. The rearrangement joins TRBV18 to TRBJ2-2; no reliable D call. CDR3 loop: CASSRGRSGELFF. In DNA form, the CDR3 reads TGTGCCAGCTCACGGGGTCGGTCCGGGGAGCTGTTTTTT.